This T cell receptor beta chain was sequenced in a study of identical twins. TCRdb processed the 5' RACE reads anew with MiXCR; each CDR3 protein has one entry. The sample holds roughly 500,000 distinct CDR3 sequences, under 25% seen once. Notes on this clonotype: Its target is not known. A read error may account for a junction end that differs from germline.

Study conclusions and caveats: Out-of-frame TCR alpha sharing observed in monozygotic twins exceeded model estimates.

The CDR3 runs to 12 residues. Germline values: CDR1 DFQATT, CDR2 SNEGSKA (reference sequence). These data also featured in a second study, about T cells expressing NK-cell markers.

Material for sequencing was CD4+ T cells sorted from blood. The chain has TRBV20-1 and TRBJ2-1; 7 positions agree with TRBD2. The receptor comes from a woman under 30 in good health. The CDR3 DNA is TGCAGTGCTAGAGGTGCGGCGGGAGAGCCGTTCTTC. Amino acids: CSARGAAGEPFF.